This is a list of T cell receptor beta chains from one sample in a study of human T cells and chemical hapten exposure. Each CDR3 protein is one row after TCRdb ran MiXCR on the RACE reads. The sample consists of 300,000 to 450,000 distinct CDR3 sequences, roughly 5% of them appearing once. This sample comprised whole blood, obtained in connection with sensitization to the hapten diphenylcyclopropenone (DPC). These receptors all stem from a woman aged 45-59 years with alopecia areata. Some clones in this sample may be carry-over from other donors' samples. Both conserved end residues are part of each CDR3. A D gene is named only where the DNA matches it firmly. The size of a clone is reported for some rows only, either as once, few or many, or as a class for expanded clones.

V gene: TRBV20-1; J gene: TRBJ1-6; clone size: NA; D gene: TRBD1; CDR3 protein: CSARAGTAGPGEVHSPLHF; CDR3 DNA: TGCAGTGCTAGAGCCGGGACAGCAGGGCCCGGGGAGGTCCATTCACCCCTCCACTTT
V gene: TRBV6-5; J gene: TRBJ2-7; clone size: many; D gene: NA; CDR3 protein: CASRTTAEQYF; CDR3 DNA: TGTGCCAGCAGGACCACGGCCGAGCAGTACTTC
V gene: TRBV6-1; J gene: TRBJ2-7; clone size: many; D gene: NA; CDR3 protein: CASSVERLGEQYF; CDR3 DNA: TGTGCCAGCAGTGTCGAAAGGTTAGGCGAGCAGTACTTC
V gene: TRBV7-9; J gene: TRBJ1-5; clone size: many; D gene: NA; CDR3 protein: CASSGGVHQPQHF; CDR3 DNA: TGTGCCAGCAGCGGGGGGGTGCATCAGCCCCAGCATTTT
V gene: TRBV11-2; J gene: TRBJ2-2; clone size: NA; D gene: NA; CDR3 protein: CASSFDSPNTGELFF; CDR3 DNA: TGTGCCAGCAGCTTCGACAGCCCTAACACCGGGGAGCTGTTTTTT
V gene: TRBV2; J gene: TRBJ1-1; clone size: NA; D gene: NA; CDR3 protein: CASSQLTEAFF; CDR3 DNA: TGTGCCAGCAGTCAGTTGACTGAAGCTTTCTTT
V gene: TRBV3-1; J gene: TRBJ2-5; clone size: many; D gene: NA; CDR3 protein: CASSPGLARQQTQYF; CDR3 DNA: TGTGCCAGCAGCCCCGGATTGGCGCGCCAACAGACCCAGTACTTC
V gene: TRBV3-1; J gene: TRBJ2-7; clone size: many; D gene: TRBD1; CDR3 protein: CASSHVRGSEQYF; CDR3 DNA: TGTGCCAGCAGCCACGTCAGGGGGAGCGAGCAGTACTTC
V gene: TRBV12-3/TRBV12-4; J gene: TRBJ2-3; clone size: many; D gene: TRBD2; CDR3 protein: CASSLSSGGGNTQYF; CDR3 DNA: TGTGCCAGCAGTTTATCGAGCGGGGGTGGAAATACGCAGTATTTT
V gene: TRBV4-2; J gene: TRBJ2-3; clone size: many; D gene: NA; CDR3 protein: CASSHRLDTQYF; CDR3 DNA: TGTGCCAGCAGCCACCGATTGGATACGCAGTATTTT
V gene: TRBV15; J gene: TRBJ1-4; clone size: NA; D gene: NA; CDR3 protein: CATFDKGNEKLFF; CDR3 DNA: TGTGCCACCTTCGACAAGGGTAATGAAAAACTGTTTTTT
V gene: TRBV9; J gene: TRBJ1-1; clone size: NA; D gene: NA; CDR3 protein: CASSVAWGTEAFF; CDR3 DNA: TGTGCCAGCAGCGTAGCCTGGGGGACTGAAGCTTTCTTT
V gene: TRBV4-1; J gene: TRBJ2-7; clone size: few; D gene: TRBD2; CDR3 protein: CASSQPILRGDPHEQYF; CDR3 DNA: TGCGCCAGCAGCCAACCCATCTTGCGGGGGGACCCACACGAGCAGTACTTC
V gene: TRBV6-5; J gene: TRBJ1-1; clone size: many; D gene: NA; CDR3 protein: CASSYGGTEAFF; CDR3 DNA: TGTGCCAGCAGTTACGGGGGGACTGAAGCTTTCTTT
V gene: TRBV20-1; J gene: TRBJ1-1; clone size: many; D gene: NA; CDR3 protein: CSARRGGRGTEAFF; CDR3 DNA: TGCAGTGCTAGAAGAGGGGGGCGCGGCACTGAAGCTTTCTTT
V gene: TRBV18; J gene: TRBJ1-6; clone size: few; D gene: NA; CDR3 protein: CASSPGVLTGSASPLHF; CDR3 DNA: TGTGCCAGCTCACCCGGCGTTCTAACAGGGAGTGCGTCACCCCTCCACTTT
V gene: TRBV28; J gene: TRBJ2-7; clone size: few; D gene: NA; CDR3 protein: CASKRGAYTLYEQYF; CDR3 DNA: TGTGCCAGCAAACGAGGGGCCTACACCCTCTACGAGCAGTACTTC
V gene: TRBV2; J gene: TRBJ1-1; clone size: NA; D gene: NA; CDR3 protein: CASSAAELNTEAFF; CDR3 DNA: TGTGCCAGCAGCGCGGCAGAGCTTAACACTGAAGCTTTCTTT
V gene: TRBV27; J gene: TRBJ2-7; clone size: many; D gene: NA; CDR3 protein: CASSLSTGVAEQYF; CDR3 DNA: TGTGCCAGCAGTTTATCGACGGGGGTTGCCGAGCAGTACTTC
V gene: TRBV29-1; J gene: TRBJ2-3; clone size: many; D gene: NA; CDR3 protein: CSSDPAVTDTQYF; CDR3 DNA: TGCAGCTCCGATCCAGCGGTCACAGATACGCAGTATTTT
V gene: TRBV7-9; J gene: TRBJ1-1; clone size: NA; D gene: NA; CDR3 protein: CASLGGMNTEAFF; CDR3 DNA: TGTGCCAGCCTAGGCGGAATGAACACTGAAGCTTTCTTT
V gene: TRBV12-3/TRBV12-4; J gene: TRBJ1-1; clone size: few; D gene: NA; CDR3 protein: CASSLGVDPEAFF; CDR3 DNA: TGTGCCAGCAGTTTAGGAGTTGACCCTGAAGCTTTCTTT
V gene: TRBV6-2/TRBV6-3; J gene: TRBJ2-1; clone size: few; D gene: NA; CDR3 protein: CASRSTATGEQFF; CDR3 DNA: TGTGCCAGCAGATCCACGGCGACGGGCGAGCAGTTCTTC
V gene: TRBV7-8; J gene: TRBJ1-2; clone size: many; D gene: TRBD1; CDR3 protein: CASSSGQGRGYTF; CDR3 DNA: TGTGCCAGCAGTTCCGGACAGGGGAGAGGCTACACCTTC